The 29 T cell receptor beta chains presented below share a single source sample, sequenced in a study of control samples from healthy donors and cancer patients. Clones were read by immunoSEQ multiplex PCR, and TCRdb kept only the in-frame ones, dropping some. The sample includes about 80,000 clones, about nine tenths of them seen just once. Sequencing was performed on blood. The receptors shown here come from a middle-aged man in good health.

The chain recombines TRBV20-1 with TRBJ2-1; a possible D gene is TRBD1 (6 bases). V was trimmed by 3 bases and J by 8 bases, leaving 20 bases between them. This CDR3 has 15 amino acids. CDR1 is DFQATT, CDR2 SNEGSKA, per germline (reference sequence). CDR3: CSASTVTGLWDEQFF. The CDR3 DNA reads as TGCAGTGCTAGTACGGTGACAGGACTCTGGGATGAGCAGTTCTTC.

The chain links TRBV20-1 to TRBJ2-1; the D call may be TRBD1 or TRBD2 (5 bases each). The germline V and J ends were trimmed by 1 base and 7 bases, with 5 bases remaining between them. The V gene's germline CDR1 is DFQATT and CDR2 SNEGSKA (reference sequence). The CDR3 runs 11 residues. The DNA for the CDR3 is TGCAGTGCTAGAGGGGGGAATGAGCAGTTCTTC. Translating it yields CSARGGNEQFF.

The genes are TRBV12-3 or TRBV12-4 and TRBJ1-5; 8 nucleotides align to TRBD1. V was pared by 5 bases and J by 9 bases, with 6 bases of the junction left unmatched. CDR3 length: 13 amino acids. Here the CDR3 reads CASSGDRQRPQHF. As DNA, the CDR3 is TGTGCCAGCAGTGGGGACAGGCAACGGCCCCAGCATTTT.

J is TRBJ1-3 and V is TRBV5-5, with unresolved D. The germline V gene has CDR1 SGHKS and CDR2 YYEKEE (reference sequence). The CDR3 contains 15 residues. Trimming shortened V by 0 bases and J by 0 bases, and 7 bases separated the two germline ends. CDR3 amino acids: CASSLVEYSGNTIYF. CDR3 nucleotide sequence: TGTGCCAGCAGCTTGGTGGAGTACTCTGGAAACACCATATATTTT.

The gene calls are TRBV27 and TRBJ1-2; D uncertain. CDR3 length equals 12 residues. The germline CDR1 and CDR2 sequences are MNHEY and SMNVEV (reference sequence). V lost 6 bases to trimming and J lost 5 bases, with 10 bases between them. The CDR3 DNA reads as TGTGCCAGCAGGGGGTTTGAATATGGCTACACCTTC. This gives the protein CASRGFEYGYTF.

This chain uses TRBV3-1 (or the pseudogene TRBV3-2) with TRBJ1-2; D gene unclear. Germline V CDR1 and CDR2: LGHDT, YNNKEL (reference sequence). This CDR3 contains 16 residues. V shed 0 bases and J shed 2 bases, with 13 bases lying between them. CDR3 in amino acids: CASSQEGTAPNYGYTF. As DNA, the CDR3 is TGTGCCAGCAGCCAAGAAGGTACGGCACCAAACTATGGCTACACCTTC.

CDR3 sequence: CASSYPGSYEQYF. Written as DNA, the CDR3 is TGTGCCAGCAGTTACCCCGGATCCTACGAGCAGTACTTC. The chain uses TRBV6-6 and TRBJ2-7; D is unresolved. V was trimmed by 2 bases and J by 1 base, leaving 6 bases between them. The CDR3 runs 13 residues. Germline V gives CDR1 MNHNY, CDR2 SVGAGI (reference sequence).

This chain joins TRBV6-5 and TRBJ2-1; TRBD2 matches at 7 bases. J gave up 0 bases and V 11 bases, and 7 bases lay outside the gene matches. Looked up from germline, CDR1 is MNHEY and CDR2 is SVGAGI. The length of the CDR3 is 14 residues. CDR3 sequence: CAVERGNSYNEQFF. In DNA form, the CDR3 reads TGTGCCGTCGAGCGGGGCAACTCCTACAATGAGCAGTTCTTC.

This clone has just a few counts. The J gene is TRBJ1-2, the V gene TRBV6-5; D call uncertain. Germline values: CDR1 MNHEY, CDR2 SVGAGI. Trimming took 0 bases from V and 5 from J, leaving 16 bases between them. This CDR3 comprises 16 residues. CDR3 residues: CASSYSVIGGGYGYTF. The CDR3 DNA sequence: TGTGCCAGCAGTTACTCGGTTATAGGCGGTGGATATGGCTACACCTTC.

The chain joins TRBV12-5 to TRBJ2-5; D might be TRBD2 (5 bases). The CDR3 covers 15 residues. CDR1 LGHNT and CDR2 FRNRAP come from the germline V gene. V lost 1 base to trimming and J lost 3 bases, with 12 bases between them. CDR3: CASGLDPGTKETQYF. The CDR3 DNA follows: TGTGCTAGTGGTTTGGACCCGGGAACAAAAGAGACCCAGTACTTC.

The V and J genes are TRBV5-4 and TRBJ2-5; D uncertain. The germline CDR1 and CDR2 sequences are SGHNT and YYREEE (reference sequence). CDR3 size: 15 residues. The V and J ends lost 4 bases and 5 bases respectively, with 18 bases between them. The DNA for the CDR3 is TGTGCCAGCAGCGCCGCACCCCAGGTGGGGGAGACCCAGTACTTC. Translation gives CASSAAPQVGETQYF.

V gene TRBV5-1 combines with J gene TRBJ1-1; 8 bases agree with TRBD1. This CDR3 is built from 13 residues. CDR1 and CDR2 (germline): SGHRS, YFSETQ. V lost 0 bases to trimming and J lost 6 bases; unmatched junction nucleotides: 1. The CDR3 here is CASSLADRAEAFF. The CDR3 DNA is TGCGCCAGCAGCTTGGCGGACAGGGCTGAAGCTTTCTTT.

This CDR3 is CASSLAGTETYEQYF. The CDR3 nucleotides read TGCGCCAGCAGCTTGGCCGGGACCGAGACCTACGAGCAGTACTTC. The J gene is TRBJ2-7, the V gene TRBV5-1, with D perhaps TRBD1 or TRBD2 (5 bases each). CDR1 is SGHRS and CDR2 is YFSETQ in the germline V gene. With 0 bases removed from V and 2 bases from J, the gap between germline ends came to 12 bases. CDR3 size: 15 residues. The variable domain in full, completed from reference TRBV5-1 and TRBJ2-7, reads KAGVTQTPRYLIKTRGQQVTLSCSPISGHRSVSWYQQTPGQGLQFLFEYFSETQRNKGNFPGRFSGRQFSNSRSEMNVSTLELGDSALYLCASSLAGTETYEQYFGPGTRLTVT.

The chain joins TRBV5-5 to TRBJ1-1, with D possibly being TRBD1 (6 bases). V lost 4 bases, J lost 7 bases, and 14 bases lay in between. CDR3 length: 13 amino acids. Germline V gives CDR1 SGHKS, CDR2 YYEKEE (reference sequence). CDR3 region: CASSSYTGLEAFF. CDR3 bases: TGTGCCAGCAGCAGCTACACAGGGCTTGAAGCTTTCTTT.

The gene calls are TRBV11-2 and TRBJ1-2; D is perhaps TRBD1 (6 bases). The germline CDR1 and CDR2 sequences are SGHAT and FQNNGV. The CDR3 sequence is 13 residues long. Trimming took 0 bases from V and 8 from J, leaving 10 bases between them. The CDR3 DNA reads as TGTGCCAGCAGCTTAGACACAGGGAAGGGCTACACCTTC. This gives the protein CASSLDTGKGYTF.

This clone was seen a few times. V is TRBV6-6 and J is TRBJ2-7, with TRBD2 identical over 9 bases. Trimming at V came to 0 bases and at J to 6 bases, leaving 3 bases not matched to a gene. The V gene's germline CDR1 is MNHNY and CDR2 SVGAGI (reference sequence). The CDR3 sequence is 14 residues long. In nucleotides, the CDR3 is TGTGCCAGCAGTTACTCAAGCGGGGGGAGCGAGCAGTACTTC. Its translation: CASSYSSGGSEQYF.

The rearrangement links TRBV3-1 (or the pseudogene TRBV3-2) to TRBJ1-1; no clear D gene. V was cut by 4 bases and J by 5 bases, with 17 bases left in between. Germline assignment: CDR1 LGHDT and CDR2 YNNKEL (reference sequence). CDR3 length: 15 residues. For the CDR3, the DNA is TGTGCCAGCAGCCCAGAACATCGCGGACTTACTGAAGCTTTCTTT. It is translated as CASSPEHRGLTEAFF.

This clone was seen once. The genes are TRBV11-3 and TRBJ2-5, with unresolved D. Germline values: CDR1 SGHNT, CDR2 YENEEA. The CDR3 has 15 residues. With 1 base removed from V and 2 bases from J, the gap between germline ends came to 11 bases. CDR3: CASSLGGSSQETQYF. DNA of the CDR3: TGTGCCAGCAGCTTAGGAGGTAGCTCACAAGAGACCCAGTACTTC. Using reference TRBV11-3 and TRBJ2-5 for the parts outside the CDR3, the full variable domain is EAGVVQSPRYKIIEKKQPVAFWCNPISGHNTLYWYLQNLGQGPELLIRYENEEAVDDSQLPKDRFSAERLKGVDSTLKIQPAELGDSAVYLCASSLGGSSQETQYFGPGTRLLVL.

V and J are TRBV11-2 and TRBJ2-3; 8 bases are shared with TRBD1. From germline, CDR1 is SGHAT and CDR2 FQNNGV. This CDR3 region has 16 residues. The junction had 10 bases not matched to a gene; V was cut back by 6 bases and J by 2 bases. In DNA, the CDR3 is TGTGCCAGCAGGCCAAGACAGGGGTCCCTCACAGATACGCAGTATTTT. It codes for CASRPRQGSLTDTQYF.

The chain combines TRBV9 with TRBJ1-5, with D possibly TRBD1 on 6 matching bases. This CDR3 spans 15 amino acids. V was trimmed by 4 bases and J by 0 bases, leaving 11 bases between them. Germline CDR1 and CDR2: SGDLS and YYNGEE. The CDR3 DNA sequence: TGTGCCAGCAGCACAGGACAGTATAGCAATCAGCCCCAGCATTTT. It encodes CASSTGQYSNQPQHF.

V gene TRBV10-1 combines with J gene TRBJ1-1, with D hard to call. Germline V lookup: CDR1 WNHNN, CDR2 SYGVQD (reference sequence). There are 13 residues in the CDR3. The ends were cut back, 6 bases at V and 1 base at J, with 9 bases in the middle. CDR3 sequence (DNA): TGCGCCAGCAGGATATCTAAGAACACTGAAGCTTTCTTT. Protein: CASRISKNTEAFF.

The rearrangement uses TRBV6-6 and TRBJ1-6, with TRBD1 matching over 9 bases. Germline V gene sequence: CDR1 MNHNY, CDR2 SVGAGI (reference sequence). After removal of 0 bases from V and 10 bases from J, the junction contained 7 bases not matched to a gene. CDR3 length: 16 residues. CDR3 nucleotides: TGTGCCAGCAGTTACTCGTTGGGACAGGGTGACTCACCCCTCCACTTT. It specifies CASSYSLGQGDSPLHF.

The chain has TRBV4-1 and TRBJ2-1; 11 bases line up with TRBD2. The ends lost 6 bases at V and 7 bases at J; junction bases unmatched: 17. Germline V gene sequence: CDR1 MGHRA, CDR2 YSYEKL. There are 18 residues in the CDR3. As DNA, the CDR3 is TGCGCCAGCAGAGAACGGCTCTTTAGCGGGGGGGCCAGGAATGAGCAGTTCTTC. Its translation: CASRERLFSGGARNEQFF.

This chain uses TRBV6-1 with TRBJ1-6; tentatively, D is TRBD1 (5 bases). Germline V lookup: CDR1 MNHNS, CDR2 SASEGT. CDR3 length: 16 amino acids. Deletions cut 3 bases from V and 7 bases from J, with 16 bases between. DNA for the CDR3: TGTGCCAGCAGTGACCCGGGAGGGGCCCTGAATTCACCCCTCCACTTT. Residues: CASSDPGGALNSPLHF.

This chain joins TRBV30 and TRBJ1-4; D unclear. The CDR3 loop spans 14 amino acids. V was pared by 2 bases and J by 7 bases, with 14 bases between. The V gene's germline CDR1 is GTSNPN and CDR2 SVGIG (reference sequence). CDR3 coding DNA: TGTGCCTGGAGTCCTCCGGACCTTTTTGAAAAACTGTTTTTT. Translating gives CAWSPPDLFEKLFF.

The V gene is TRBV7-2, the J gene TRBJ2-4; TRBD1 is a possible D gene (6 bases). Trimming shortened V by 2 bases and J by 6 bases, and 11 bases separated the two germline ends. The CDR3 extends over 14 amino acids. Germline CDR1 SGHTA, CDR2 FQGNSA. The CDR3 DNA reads TGTGCCAGCAGCTTATACAGGGACGGAAACATTCAGTACTTC. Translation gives CASSLYRDGNIQYF.

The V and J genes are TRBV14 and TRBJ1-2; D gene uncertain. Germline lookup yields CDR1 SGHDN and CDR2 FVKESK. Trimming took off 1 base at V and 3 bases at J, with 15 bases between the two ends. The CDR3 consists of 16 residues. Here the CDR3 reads CASSQVAGSSDYGYTF. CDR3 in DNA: TGTGCCAGCAGCCAAGTGGCGGGTAGTAGCGACTATGGCTACACCTTC.

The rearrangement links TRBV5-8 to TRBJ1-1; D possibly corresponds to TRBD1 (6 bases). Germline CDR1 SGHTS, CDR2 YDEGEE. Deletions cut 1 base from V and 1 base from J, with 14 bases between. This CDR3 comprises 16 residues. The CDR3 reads CASSLNTGQTNTEAFF. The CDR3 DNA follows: TGTGCCAGCAGCTTGAATACGGGACAAACGAACACTGAAGCTTTCTTT.

Written as DNA, the CDR3 is TGCAGCGTTGAGGAAAGGGAGAATCAGCCCCAGCATTTT. Translation gives CSVEERENQPQHF. V gene TRBV29-1 combines with J gene TRBJ1-5; D gene uncertain. The CDR3 covers 13 residues. Germline CDR1 is SQVTM and CDR2 is ANQGSEA. Trimming cost V 3 bases and J 4 bases, with 10 bases left between them.